This passage covers 18 T cell receptor beta chains from one sample sequenced in a study of T cells in women clearing cervical HPV infection (dated by TCRdb to 2017 to 2018). Preparation of the library involved the immunoSEQ multiplex PCR assay. TCRdb took this table from immuneACCESS and kept in-frame rearrangements with V and J called. Such tables lack part of the clones; where checked against another copy, unresolved V genes explain under half of the gap, and the rest is unexplained. For this sample, the table gives tens of thousands of clones. Of the sample, 7% to 9.5% is held by the ten largest clones. Material for sequencing was blood buffy coat. Receptors originate from a woman between 18 and 70 years old with a cervical HPV16 infection that either progressed to CIN3+ or cleared (not recorded which).

A word on this clone: Other DNA sequences in the sample encode the same CDR3. The covered CDR3 bases are TGTGCCTGGAGTGTACCAGGGGGCGCGTACAATGAG. It yields the protein CAWSVPGGAYNE. The complete CDR3 protein is CAWSVPGGAYNEQFF. This chain uses TRBV30 with TRBJ2-1; TRBD1 matches at 8 bases. The read ends 3 residues early relative to the CDR3; the germline J gene fills the gap. Germline V gene lookup returns CDR1 GTSNPN and CDR2 SVGIG (reference sequence). With 0 bases clipped from V and 4 bases from J, the junction kept 5 bases outside the gene matches. The CDR3 loop spans 15 amino acids.

Worth noting for this clone: Read data end 3 residues before the CDR3 end; the end is taken from the germline J gene. The chain couples TRBV19 to TRBJ2-3, with 9 bases lining up with TRBD1. CDR1 and CDR2 from the germline V gene are LNHDA and SQIVND (reference sequence). The CDR3 is 16 amino acids. The trim removed 3 bases at V and 2 bases at J, leaving 6 bases unmatched. This CDR3 reads CASSIFGTGLTDTQYF. CDR3 DNA (partial): TGTGCCAGTAGTATTTTCGGGACAGGGCTCACAGATACG.

As regards this clone: With the read ending 3 residues before the CDR3 end, the germline J gene is used to fill in that end. The genes are TRBV29-1 and TRBJ1-2, with no clear D. In germline, CDR1 is SQVTM, CDR2 ANQGSEA. The CDR3 contains 12 residues. V was trimmed by 5 bases and J by 4 bases, leaving 11 bases between them. The CDR3 reads CSVSEGFYGYTF. The CDR3 DNA, read in part, is TGCAGCGTTAGTGAGGGTTTCTATGGC.

Concerning this clone: Read coverage stops 3 residues before the CDR3 terminus; the germline J gene supplies the remainder. The chain employs TRBV7-9 and TRBJ1-2, with TRBD1 matching over 10 bases. CDR1 SEHNR and CDR2 FQNEAQ come from the germline V gene (reference sequence). V was clipped by 5 bases and J by 4 bases; unmatched bases: 4. This CDR3 has 14 amino acids. The CDR3 is CASSPGDRGYGYTF. Partial CDR3 DNA: TGTGCCAGCAGCCCGGGGGACAGGGGCTATGGC.

The CDR3 region is CAISEAGSSGNTIYF. The DNA read from the CDR3 is TGTGCCATCAGTGAGGCAGGCAGCTCTGGAAACACC. V is TRBV10-3 and J is TRBJ1-3, with D unresolved. The read halts 3 residues ahead of the CDR3 end, with the missing end drawn from the germline J gene. This CDR3 spans 15 amino acids. V gave up 2 bases and J gave up 0 bases, with 8 bases separating them. Germline values: CDR1 ENHRY, CDR2 SYGVKD.

Comments on this clone: The read terminates 3 residues before the CDR3 end, so the remaining end is supplied by the germline J gene. The chain recombines TRBV7-8 with TRBJ2-5; the D is unclear. CDR1 SGHVS and CDR2 FQNEAQ come from the germline V gene. CDR3 length: 12 amino acids. The V gene lost 3 bases and the J gene lost 5 bases, with 7 bases spanning the gap. The CDR3: CASSFILETQYF. The CDR3 DNA, read in part, is TGTGCCAGCAGCTTTATCCTGGAGACC.

A note on this clone: The read terminates 3 residues before the CDR3 end, so the remaining end is supplied by the germline J gene. This chain uses TRBV6-1 with TRBJ1-1, with D uncertain. From germline, CDR1 is MNHNS and CDR2 SASEGT. With 2 bases removed from V and 4 bases from J, the gap between germline ends came to 17 bases. This CDR3 has 16 amino acids. The CDR3 bases that were read are TGTGCCAGCAGTGAAAGCGGTGTGGGAGCTGGCACTGAA. This gives the protein CASSESGVGAGTE. From start to end, the CDR3 is CASSESGVGAGTEAFF.

With respect to this clone: The observed sequence ends 3 residues before the CDR3 terminus, with the missing tail filled in from the germline J gene. This rearrangement joins TRBV5-1 to TRBJ1-1; TRBD1 is a possible D gene (5 bases). The germline V gene encodes CDR1 SGHRS and CDR2 YFSETQ. V was trimmed by 4 bases and J by 4 bases, leaving 14 bases between them. This CDR3 has 14 amino acids. CDR3 loop: CASSQGSGGTEAFF. The covered CDR3 bases are TGCGCCAGCAGCCAGGGCAGTGGAGGCACTGAA.

With regard to this clone: The read ends 3 residues before the CDR3 terminus; that terminus is restored from the germline J gene. V and J are TRBV7-2 and TRBJ2-5; 11 nucleotides match TRBD1. V shed 4 bases and J 5 bases; nucleotides not matched to a gene: 6. The CDR3 has 15 residues. Germline CDR1 reads SGHTA; CDR2 reads FQGNSA. The CDR3: CASSSGQGVPETQYF. The CDR3 DNA, read in part, is TGTGCCAGCAGCTCGGGACAGGGGGTCCCGGAGACC.

A remark on this clone: The read halts 3 residues ahead of the CDR3 end, with the missing end drawn from the germline J gene. The chain combines TRBV19 with TRBJ2-7; D remains ambiguous. CDR3 length equals 15 residues. Germline-derived CDR1 and CDR2 are LNHDA and SQIVND (reference sequence). Deletions cut 5 bases from V and 2 bases from J, with 16 bases between. Partial CDR3 DNA: TGTGCCAGTAGTTCCAACAGAAACGGCGCCTACGAG. It yields the protein CASSSNRNGAYE. The whole CDR3 region reads CASSSNRNGAYEQYF.

On this clone itself: Read coverage stops 3 residues before the CDR3 terminus; the germline J gene supplies the remainder. J is TRBJ1-2 and V is TRBV2; 11 nucleotides agree with TRBD1. With 5 bases clipped from V and 4 bases from J, the junction kept 6 bases outside the gene matches. This CDR3 comprises 15 residues. Germline assignment: CDR1 SNHLY and CDR2 FYNNEI. Here the CDR3 reads CASSPGQGAGYGYTF. Incomplete CDR3 DNA: TGTGCCAGCAGTCCTGGACAGGGGGCTGGCTATGGC.

About this clone: Read data end 3 residues before the CDR3 end; the end is taken from the germline J gene. The V gene is TRBV19, the J gene TRBJ2-7, with D perhaps TRBD1 (6 bases). Germline lookup yields CDR1 LNHDA and CDR2 SQIVND (reference sequence). This CDR3 has 11 amino acids. V was pared by 10 bases and J by 4 bases, with 11 bases between. CDR3 sequence: CATRGQYEQYF. CDR3 DNA, as far as it was read: TGTGCCACCAGGGGCCAATACGAG.

A remark on this clone: The read halts 3 residues ahead of the CDR3 end, with the missing end drawn from the germline J gene. The chain recombines TRBV5-1 with TRBJ1-2; tentative D call: TRBD1 (5 bases). The germline CDR1 and CDR2 sequences are SGHRS and YFSETQ. This CDR3 is 16 amino acids long. Partial CDR3 DNA: TGCGCCAGCAGCTTGGGGGGGGTAACAGAGGATTGGGGC. Encoded protein: CASSLGGVTEDWG. The full CDR3 sequence reads CASSLGGVTEDWGYTF.

On this clone itself: The DNA ends 3 residues before the CDR3 does, and the rest of the CDR3 is filled in from the germline J gene. This chain links TRBV5-1 with TRBJ2-1; 15 bases match TRBD2. The V gene end was trimmed by 4 bases and the J gene end by 5 bases; junction bases not matched to a gene: 10. The germline CDR1 and CDR2 sequences are SGHRS and YFSETQ. The CDR3 consists of 18 residues. The CDR3 bases that were read are TGCGCCAGCAGCGCCGCCTCGGGACTAGCGGGAGGCGACAATGAG. The encoded protein is CASSAASGLAGGDNE. The whole CDR3 protein reads CASSAASGLAGGDNEQFF. The complete variable domain, with remaining parts taken from reference TRBV5-1 and TRBJ2-1, reads KAGVTQTPRYLIKTRGQQVTLSCSPISGHRSVSWYQQTPGQGLQFLFEYFSETQRNKGNFPGRFSGRQFSNSRSEMNVSTLELGDSALYLCASSAASGLAGGDNEQFFGPGTRLTVL.

For this clone: The CDR3 end falls 3 residues outside the read, so it is completed with the germline J gene. The V and J genes are TRBV11-3 and TRBJ2-1; 8 nucleotides line up with TRBD1. In germline, CDR1 is SGHNT, CDR2 YENEEA. The CDR3 totals 15 residues. Unmatched junction bases numbered 7, after V lost 5 bases and J lost 4 bases. The CDR3 loop reads CASSAGTGLYNEQFF. The CDR3 DNA, read in part, is TGTGCCAGCAGCGCCGGGACAGGACTATACAATGAG.

Points on this clone: The read ends 3 residues shy of where the CDR3 ends; the end is completed using the germline J gene. The genes are TRBV2 and TRBJ2-3; 8 bases map to TRBD2. This CDR3 contains 14 residues. Trimming cost V 4 bases and J 2 bases; bases outside gene matches: 2. Germline V gene sequence: CDR1 SNHLY, CDR2 FYNNEI. CDR3: CASSGTSPTDTQYF. The part of the CDR3 DNA that was read is TGTGCCAGCAGTGGGACTAGCCCCACAGATACG.

On this clone itself: The CDR3 extends 3 residues past the end of the read, so its final part is completed from the germline J gene. The V call is TRBV6-2 or TRBV6-3, the J call TRBJ1-1; unclear D gene. V lost 7 bases and J 3 bases, leaving 18 bases between the germline ends. The CDR3 has 15 residues. CDR1 and CDR2 from the germline V gene are MNHEY and SVGEGT. The CDR3 bases that were read are TGTGCCAGCAAACACCAGGCATGGAGTCACACTGAA. Amino acids: CASKHQAWSHTE. The entire CDR3 sequence reads CASKHQAWSHTEAFF.

Remarks on this clone: The read ends 3 residues before the CDR3 terminus; that terminus is restored from the germline J gene. The rearrangement links TRBV4-2 to TRBJ2-5, with D perhaps TRBD2 (6 bases). Trimming left V 2 bases short and J 3 bases short, with 16 bases between. The CDR3 spans 16 residues. Germline V CDR1 and CDR2: LGHNA, YNFKEQ. CDR3 DNA, as far as it was read: TGTGCCAGCAGCCAAACGGGAGCGGAGCGAAAAGAGACC. Translating it yields CASSQTGAERKET. The whole CDR3 sequence reads CASSQTGAERKETQYF.